The rows below give T cell receptor beta chains drawn from one sample of a study of cytomegalovirus exposure and HLA in healthy donors. TCRdb's table, derived via immunoSEQ multiplex PCR, lists solely in-frame clones and lacks some. Of some 170,000 clones in the sample, 55% to 75% are singletons; the top ten hold under 2.5%. Sequencing input: PBMCs. The receptors here all came from a human donor in good health. Each CDR3 is given without its conserved first and last residue. Rows may omit the clone size; those that give it use once, few, many or a size class.

V	size	J	CDR3
TRBV18	few	TRBJ2-7	ASSPTGYEQY
TRBV19	NA	TRBJ2-2	ASSMSGLDTGELF
TRBV6-6	few	TRBJ1-1	ASSYSGSLNTEAF
TRBV10-3	NA	TRBJ2-6	AISEQGRSGANVLT
TRBV7-9	NA	TRBJ1-1	ASSPPVGGSAEAF
TRBV5-1	NA	TRBJ1-2	ASSSPGTGGDYGYT
TRBV7-2	NA	TRBJ2-3	ASSRWGGDTDTQY
TRBV5-1	NA	TRBJ1-1	ASSPDVGQGRVEAF
TRBV7-2	NA	TRBJ1-6	ASSLNPGGQGDSPLH
TRBV7-2	NA	TRBJ1-1	ASSLRQGHTEAF
TRBV5-1	NA	TRBJ2-3	ASSRGSGLTDTQY
TRBV6-5	NA	TRBJ2-7	ASSRDSHEQY
TRBV19	NA	TRBJ2-1	ASKPYRDSPDEQF
TRBV19	NA	TRBJ1-1	ASLPTVNTEAF
TRBV5-4	few	TRBJ1-2	ASSLGLRAVYGYT
TRBV5-1	NA	TRBJ2-2	ASSFSGTGELF
TRBV5-6	NA	TRBJ2-5	ASSFGTDQETQY
TRBV13	few	TRBJ1-4	ASSPTDRGNEKLF
TRBV9	NA	TRBJ2-7	ASSVRESTRQY
TRBV2	few	TRBJ1-5	ASSVGPGNQPQH
TRBV7-9	NA	TRBJ1-4	ASSPTGVIEKLF
TRBV5-1	NA	TRBJ2-3	ASRGSGTDTSGTQY
TRBV11-3	NA	TRBJ2-7	ASSLIRGYEQY
TRBV9	NA	TRBJ1-6	ASSVGSGAPNSPLH
TRBV7-6	NA	TRBJ1-5	ASSLGPEINQPQH
TRBV20-1	few	TRBJ2-3	SARESDTQY
TRBV19	NA	TRBJ1-5	ASRTGWSNQPQH
TRBV29-1	NA	TRBJ2-1	SALLRQGVRTSGGTTIYNEQF
TRBV11-2	NA	TRBJ1-6	ASSSGVSSYNSPLH
TRBV19	NA	TRBJ2-1	ASSRNTGSLYNEQF
TRBV5-6	medium-sized	TRBJ1-5	ASSSLNQPQH
TRBV29-1	NA	TRBJ2-5	SVLWVGGEQY
TRBV6-6	NA	TRBJ2-7	ASSYPDRFYEQY
TRBV9	once	TRBJ2-3	ASSVGTSGGTDTQY
TRBV29-1	NA	TRBJ2-5	SAQERGAQETQY
TRBV10-3	NA	TRBJ2-1	AIRIQGNEQF
TRBV2	NA	TRBJ1-2	ASSEQGESGYT
TRBV11-3	NA	TRBJ2-1	ASSLGAGRSYNEQF
TRBV2	NA	TRBJ2-4	ASSRDSKNIQY
TRBV4-1	NA	TRBJ2-7	ASSQIGTGGNEQY
TRBV5-1	NA	NA	ASSRTGTGGNEQY
TRBV5-8	NA	TRBJ1-1	ASSLQGTDMNTEAF
TRBV4-3	many	TRBJ1-1	ASSQDWGGAPEAF
TRBV4-1	NA	TRBJ2-5	ASSLEGRETFQETQY
TRBV19	NA	TRBJ1-6	ASSIGQGVDSPLH
TRBV4-1	NA	TRBJ2-5	ASSRQAGPFQETQY
TRBV5-6	once	TRBJ2-2	ASSLESGTGELF
TRBV15	NA	TRBJ1-1	ATSRGVGMGQGAREAF
TRBV6-6	NA	TRBJ2-1	ASRMTSGGEQF
TRBV5-1	NA	TRBJ1-4	ASSSGQPGTNEKLF
TRBV6-1	NA	TRBJ2-7	ASSEAAAREQY
TRBV7-9	NA	TRBJ2-5	ASSLISRGGTY
TRBV10-1	NA	TRBJ1-1	ASSARVNTEAF
TRBV7-9	NA	TRBJ1-1	ASSLDLGANTEAF
TRBV10-1	NA	TRBJ2-3	ASSEEGQGWTDTQY
TRBV5-5	many	TRBJ2-7	ASSERQGSNYEQY